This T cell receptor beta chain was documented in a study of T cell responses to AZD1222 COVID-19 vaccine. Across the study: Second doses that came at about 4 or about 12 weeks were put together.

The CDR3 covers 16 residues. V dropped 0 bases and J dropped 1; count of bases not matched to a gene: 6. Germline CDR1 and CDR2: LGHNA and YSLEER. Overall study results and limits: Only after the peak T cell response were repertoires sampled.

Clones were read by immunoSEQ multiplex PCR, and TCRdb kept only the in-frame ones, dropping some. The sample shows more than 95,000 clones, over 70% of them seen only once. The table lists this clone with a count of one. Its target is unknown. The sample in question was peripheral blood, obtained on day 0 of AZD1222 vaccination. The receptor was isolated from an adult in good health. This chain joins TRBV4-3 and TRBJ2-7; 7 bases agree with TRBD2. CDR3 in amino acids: CASSQDSSGASYEQYF. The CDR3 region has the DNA TGCGCCAGCAGCCAAGATTCCAGCGGGGCTTCCTACGAGCAGTACTTC.